The text below deals with one T cell receptor (beta chain). Its antigen is still unknown. Genomic DNA was the PCR template. Amplification of the beta chain CDR3 used 30 forward and 13 reverse multiplex primers. MiXCR, applied by TCRdb to the multiplex PCR reads, yields one record per CDR3 protein. The sample contains 250,000 to 300,000 distinct CDR3 sequences, around 47% of which appear only once. These data come from a study of type 1 and type 2 diabetes patients. The wider study: Participants included type 1 and type 2 diabetes patients plus nondiabetic controls. Findings and limits, study-wide: Some HECs seen only in T1D might also appear in more T2D or control samples.

Germline V lookup: CDR1 SQVTM, CDR2 ANQGSEA. V shed 4 bases and J shed 7 bases, with 23 bases lying between them. This CDR3 is 15 amino acids long. The sequencing input was peripheral blood mononuclear cells (PBMCs). This receptor was identified in a man younger than 35 with type 2 diabetes. The V and J genes are TRBV29-1 and TRBJ2-7, with TRBD1 as a possible D gene (6 bases). CDR3 DNA sequence: TGCAGCGTTGGGGGCAGATACGACAGGCCTTCTGAGCAGTACTTC. Amino acids: CSVGGRYDRPSEQYF.